This T cell receptor beta chain comes out of a study of OX40 agonist ivuxolimab in advanced cancers. Broader study findings: There were also nonresponders showing low normalized T-cell clonal expansion. At doses 0.1 to 3.0 mg/kg, CD4+ and CD8+ clones expanded.

CDR1 is SGHDT and CDR2 is YYEEEE in the germline V gene. The V end was cut by 5 bases, the J end by 0 bases, with 15 bases between. The CDR3 consists of 17 residues. With regard to this clone: The antigen is unknown.

Only in-frame clones appear in the TCRdb table, and some are missing; sequencing was by immunoSEQ multiplex PCR. The table lists 35,000 to 45,000 clones, about 88% of them singletons. The sequencing used CD4+ or CD8+ T cells sorted from blood, collected in a trial of the OX40 agonist ivuxolimab. The rearrangement links TRBV5-6 to TRBJ1-6; a possible D gene is TRBD1 (5 bases). This clonotype was obtained from an adult with an advanced solid tumor such as melanoma, head and neck, liver or kidney cancer. CDR3 nucleotide sequence: TGTGCCAGCAGTCTTCGACAGCTAAGCTCCTATAATTCACCCCTCCACTTT. Translation: CASSLRQLSSYNSPLHF.